One and the same sample provided the 3 T cell receptor beta chains below, sequenced in a study of vaccination and CD4 T cells after COVID-19. An Oncomine TCR Beta short-read assay was used to sequence the DNA from cultured CD4+ T cells. MiXCR, run by TCRdb on the PCR reads, gives a single entry per CDR3 protein. Of about 15,000 distinct CDR3 sequences listed, about 30% are singletons. Treatment here: roughly 10-day PBMC culture with coronavirus spike peptide pools or control peptides (ViraFEST assay). What these receptors recognize is not known. The sequencing here drew on CD4+ T cells from blood, cultured in vitro, taken after SARS-CoV-2 vaccination. These TCRs come from a human donor who had recovered from COVID-19.

Only a few counts were recorded for this clonotype. The V gene is TRBV4-3, the J gene TRBJ1-5, with a possible D match to TRBD1 (6 bases). The CDR3 totals 15 residues. The V and J ends lost 0 bases and 6 bases respectively, with 12 bases between them. Germline lookup yields CDR1 LGHNA and CDR2 YSLEER. In DNA form, the CDR3 reads TGCGCCAGCAGCCAAGATGGGGGGGCGGGTCAGCCCCAGCATTTT. Its protein product is CASSQDGGAGQPQHF.

V usage is TRBV7-2 and J usage is TRBJ1-2; D gene uncertain. The CDR3 runs to 14 residues. V shed 4 bases and J shed 5 bases, with 14 bases lying between them. Germline CDR1 SGHTA, CDR2 FQGNSA. The CDR3 bases are TGTGCCAGCAGCTCCTCGGCGGGGAGTTATGGCTACACCTTC. Translation: CASSSSAGSYGYTF.

The chain is built from TRBV27 and TRBJ1-4; D not certain. Germline V lookup: CDR1 MNHEY, CDR2 SMNVEV (reference sequence). This CDR3 is built from 15 residues. The germline V and J ends were trimmed by 6 bases and 4 bases, with 15 bases remaining between them. The CDR3 sequence is CASRPRTWGNEKLFF. The CDR3 DNA reads as TGTGCCAGCAGGCCGAGGACCTGGGGTAATGAAAAACTGTTTTTT.